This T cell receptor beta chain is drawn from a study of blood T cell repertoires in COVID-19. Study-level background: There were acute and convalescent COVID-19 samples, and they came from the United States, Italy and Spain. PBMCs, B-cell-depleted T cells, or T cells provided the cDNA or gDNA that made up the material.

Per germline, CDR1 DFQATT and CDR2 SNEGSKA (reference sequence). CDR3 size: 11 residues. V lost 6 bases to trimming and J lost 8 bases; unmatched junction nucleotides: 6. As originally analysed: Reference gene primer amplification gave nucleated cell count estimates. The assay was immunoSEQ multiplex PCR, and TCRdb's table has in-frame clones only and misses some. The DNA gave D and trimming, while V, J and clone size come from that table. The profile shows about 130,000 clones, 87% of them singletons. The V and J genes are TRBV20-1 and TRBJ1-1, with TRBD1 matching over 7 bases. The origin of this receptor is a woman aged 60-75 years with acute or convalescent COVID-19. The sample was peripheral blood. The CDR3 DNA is TGCAGTGCCCCGGGACAGATCGAAGCTTTCTTT. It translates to CSAPGQIEAFF.